Listed below are T cell receptor beta chains from one sample, sequenced in a study. TCRdb reanalysed the multiplex PCR reads using MiXCR and keeps one entry per CDR3 protein. The table shows about 2,500 distinct CDR3 sequences, with more than 4.5% occurring only once. Sequencing was carried out using naive CD4+ T cells sorted from blood. The source of these receptors is a female donor with breast cancer. Each CDR3 is given with its conserved first and last residue. A D gene is named only where the DNA matches it firmly. Some rows have no size entry. The others give once, few or many, or a class for an expanded clone.

d_call: NA; clone_size: medium-sized; j_call: TRBJ1-2; v_call: TRBV12-3/TRBV12-4; cdr3_aa: CASTISGMGYTF; cdr3_nt: TGTGCCAGCACCATCAGTGGTATGGGGTACACCTTC
d_call: TRBD1; clone_size: medium-sized; j_call: TRBJ1-2; v_call: TRBV12-3/TRBV12-4; cdr3_aa: CASSPKGTDSNYGYTF; cdr3_nt: TGTGCCAGCAGTCCGAAAGGGACAGACAGCAACTATGGCTACACCTTC
d_call: NA; clone_size: medium-sized; j_call: TRBJ1-2; v_call: TRBV12-3/TRBV12-4; cdr3_aa: CASSLARSYGYTF; cdr3_nt: TGTGCCAGCAGTTTAGCCAGGTCTTATGGCTACACCTTC
d_call: NA; clone_size: medium-sized; j_call: TRBJ1-2; v_call: TRBV12-3/TRBV12-4; cdr3_aa: CASSPNTAYYGYTF; cdr3_nt: TGTGCCAGCAGTCCTAATACAGCCTACTATGGCTACACCTTC
d_call: NA; clone_size: medium-sized; j_call: TRBJ1-2; v_call: TRBV12-3/TRBV12-4; cdr3_aa: CASSFGTTNYGYTF; cdr3_nt: TGTGCCAGCAGTTTTGGGACAACTAACTATGGCTACACCTTC
d_call: NA; clone_size: medium-sized; j_call: TRBJ1-2; v_call: TRBV12-3/TRBV12-4; cdr3_aa: CASKEQTGYGYTF; cdr3_nt: TGTGCCAGCAAGGAACAGACCGGTTATGGCTACACCTTC
d_call: TRBD1; clone_size: medium-sized; j_call: TRBJ1-2; v_call: TRBV12-3/TRBV12-4; cdr3_aa: CASREIGTATNYGYTF; cdr3_nt: TGTGCCAGCAGGGAAATAGGGACAGCTACTAACTATGGCTACACCTTC
d_call: TRBD1; clone_size: many; j_call: TRBJ1-2; v_call: TRBV12-3/TRBV12-4; cdr3_aa: CASRRGQGRGYTF; cdr3_nt: TGTGCCAGCAGAAGGGGACAGGGGCGGGGCTACACCTTC
d_call: TRBD1; clone_size: medium-sized; j_call: TRBJ1-2; v_call: TRBV12-3/TRBV12-4; cdr3_aa: CASSRRQGNYGYTF; cdr3_nt: TGTGCCAGCAGTCGTCGACAGGGGAACTATGGCTACACCTTC
d_call: NA; clone_size: medium-sized; j_call: TRBJ1-2; v_call: TRBV12-3/TRBV12-4; cdr3_aa: CASSLGFIGYTF; cdr3_nt: TGTGCCAGCAGTTTAGGGTTCATCGGCTACACCTTC
d_call: NA; clone_size: medium-sized; j_call: TRBJ1-2; v_call: TRBV12-3/TRBV12-4; cdr3_aa: CASRTTGTYGYTF; cdr3_nt: TGTGCCAGCCGAACAACAGGGACCTATGGCTACACCTTC
d_call: NA; clone_size: large; j_call: TRBJ1-2; v_call: TRBV12-3/TRBV12-4; cdr3_aa: CASSLDSYGYTF; cdr3_nt: TGTGCCAGCAGTTTGGACAGTTATGGCTACACCTTC
d_call: TRBD1; clone_size: medium-sized; j_call: TRBJ1-2; v_call: TRBV12-3/TRBV12-4; cdr3_aa: CASSFRDRGESGYTF; cdr3_nt: TGTGCCAGCAGTTTCCGGGACAGGGGCGAGAGTGGCTACACCTTC
d_call: NA; clone_size: medium-sized; j_call: TRBJ1-2; v_call: TRBV12-3/TRBV12-4; cdr3_aa: CASSLAAGMEDGYTF; cdr3_nt: TGTGCCAGCAGTTTAGCGGCAGGAATGGAGGATGGCTACACCTTC
d_call: NA; clone_size: medium-sized; j_call: TRBJ1-2; v_call: TRBV12-3/TRBV12-4; cdr3_aa: CASSSPSGTARYTF; cdr3_nt: TGTGCCAGCAGTTCGCCGTCCGGGACCGCCCGCTACACCTTC
d_call: TRBD1; clone_size: medium-sized; j_call: TRBJ1-2; v_call: TRBV12-3/TRBV12-4; cdr3_aa: CASSPGTGIYYGYTF; cdr3_nt: TGTGCCAGCAGTCCTGGGACAGGAATCTACTATGGCTACACCTTC
d_call: NA; clone_size: many; j_call: TRBJ1-2; v_call: TRBV12-3/TRBV12-4; cdr3_aa: CASSRQNTGPQDGYTF; cdr3_nt: TGTGCCAGCAGTCGACAGAATACGGGACCCCAGGATGGCTACACCTTC
d_call: NA; clone_size: medium-sized; j_call: TRBJ1-2; v_call: TRBV12-3/TRBV12-4; cdr3_aa: CASSPRISFYGYTF; cdr3_nt: TGTGCCAGCAGCCCGAGAATTTCATTCTATGGCTACACCTTC
d_call: NA; clone_size: medium-sized; j_call: TRBJ1-2; v_call: TRBV12-3/TRBV12-4; cdr3_aa: CASRRLESNYGYTF; cdr3_nt: TGTGCCAGCAGGAGACTGGAGAGTAACTATGGCTACACCTTC
d_call: NA; clone_size: medium-sized; j_call: TRBJ1-2; v_call: TRBV12-3/TRBV12-4; cdr3_aa: CASSLGHQTLGYTF; cdr3_nt: TGTGCCAGCAGTTTGGGACACCAGACGCTCGGCTACACCTTC
d_call: NA; clone_size: medium-sized; j_call: TRBJ1-2; v_call: TRBV12-3/TRBV12-4; cdr3_aa: CASSSRHPNYGYTF; cdr3_nt: TGTGCCAGCAGTTCCCGACACCCAAACTATGGCTACACCTTC
d_call: NA; clone_size: medium-sized; j_call: TRBJ1-2; v_call: TRBV12-3/TRBV12-4; cdr3_aa: CASSRTVSSYGYTF; cdr3_nt: TGTGCCAGCAGCCGAACAGTGTCCTCCTATGGCTACACCTTC
d_call: NA; clone_size: medium-sized; j_call: TRBJ1-2; v_call: TRBV12-3/TRBV12-4; cdr3_aa: CASSRTDFYGYTF; cdr3_nt: TGTGCCAGCAGTAGGACAGACTTCTATGGCTACACCTTC
d_call: NA; clone_size: medium-sized; j_call: TRBJ1-2; v_call: TRBV12-3/TRBV12-4; cdr3_aa: CASSEDRFDGYTF; cdr3_nt: TGTGCCAGCAGTGAGGACAGATTCGATGGCTACACCTTC
d_call: TRBD1; clone_size: medium-sized; j_call: TRBJ1-2; v_call: TRBV12-3/TRBV12-4; cdr3_aa: CASSLTGEEYGYTF; cdr3_nt: TGTGCCAGCAGCCTGACAGGGGAGGAATATGGCTACACCTTC
d_call: NA; clone_size: medium-sized; j_call: TRBJ1-2; v_call: TRBV12-3/TRBV12-4; cdr3_aa: CASTGNNYGYTF; cdr3_nt: TGTGCCAGCACTGGGAACAACTATGGCTACACCTTC
d_call: NA; clone_size: medium-sized; j_call: TRBJ1-2; v_call: TRBV12-3/TRBV12-4; cdr3_aa: CASSLRMGTYGYTF; cdr3_nt: TGTGCCAGCAGTTTAAGGATGGGGACCTATGGCTACACCTTC
d_call: NA; clone_size: NA; j_call: TRBJ1-2; v_call: TRBV12-3/TRBV12-4; cdr3_aa: CASSSRHRAGYGYTF; cdr3_nt: TGTGCCAGCAGTTCCCGTCACAGGGCGGGCTATGGCTACACCTTC
d_call: NA; clone_size: medium-sized; j_call: TRBJ1-2; v_call: TRBV12-3/TRBV12-4; cdr3_aa: CASSQSYGYTF; cdr3_nt: TGTGCCAGCAGTCAAAGCTATGGCTACACCTTC
d_call: NA; clone_size: large; j_call: TRBJ1-2; v_call: TRBV12-3/TRBV12-4; cdr3_aa: CASSFGRTYGYTF; cdr3_nt: TGTGCCAGCAGTTTTGGGAGAACCTATGGCTACACCTTC
d_call: NA; clone_size: medium-sized; j_call: TRBJ1-2; v_call: TRBV12-3/TRBV12-4; cdr3_aa: CASSLYPNYGYTF; cdr3_nt: TGTGCCAGCAGTTTATACCCTAACTATGGCTACACCTTC
d_call: NA; clone_size: medium-sized; j_call: TRBJ1-2; v_call: TRBV12-3/TRBV12-4; cdr3_aa: CASSLGDNAINYGYTF; cdr3_nt: TGTGCCAGCAGTTTAGGCGACAACGCCATTAACTATGGCTACACCTTC
d_call: NA; clone_size: medium-sized; j_call: TRBJ1-2; v_call: TRBV12-3/TRBV12-4; cdr3_aa: CASRLSLSVAYGYTF; cdr3_nt: TGTGCCAGCAGACTTTCCCTTAGCGTTGCCTATGGCTACACCTTC
d_call: NA; clone_size: medium-sized; j_call: TRBJ1-2; v_call: TRBV12-3/TRBV12-4; cdr3_aa: CASSLVRGTNYGYTF; cdr3_nt: TGTGCCAGCAGTTTAGTCCGAGGAACTAACTATGGCTACACCTTC
d_call: NA; clone_size: medium-sized; j_call: TRBJ1-2; v_call: TRBV12-3/TRBV12-4; cdr3_aa: CASSPHGMSTGYTF; cdr3_nt: TGTGCCAGCAGCCCACACGGGATGAGTACTGGCTACACCTTC
d_call: NA; clone_size: many; j_call: TRBJ1-2; v_call: TRBV12-3/TRBV12-4; cdr3_aa: CASSLGRTANYGYTF; cdr3_nt: TGTGCCAGCAGTTTGGGCCGGACAGCTAACTATGGCTACACCTTC
d_call: NA; clone_size: medium-sized; j_call: TRBJ1-2; v_call: TRBV12-3/TRBV12-4; cdr3_aa: CASWVEGQGGYTF; cdr3_nt: TGTGCCAGCTGGGTTGAGGGGCAAGGTGGCTACACCTTC
d_call: NA; clone_size: medium-sized; j_call: TRBJ1-2; v_call: TRBV12-3/TRBV12-4; cdr3_aa: CASSPTGFDYGYTF; cdr3_nt: TGTGCCAGCAGCCCCACAGGGTTCGACTATGGCTACACCTTC
d_call: TRBD1; clone_size: medium-sized; j_call: TRBJ1-2; v_call: TRBV12-3/TRBV12-4; cdr3_aa: CASIPTGQGDGYTF; cdr3_nt: TGTGCCAGCATTCCCACGGGACAGGGCGATGGCTACACCTTC
d_call: NA; clone_size: medium-sized; j_call: TRBJ1-2; v_call: TRBV12-3/TRBV12-4; cdr3_aa: CASSPPIRAYGYTF; cdr3_nt: TGTGCCAGCAGTCCGCCTATCAGGGCCTATGGCTACACCTTC
d_call: NA; clone_size: medium-sized; j_call: TRBJ1-2; v_call: TRBV12-3/TRBV12-4; cdr3_aa: CASSVPVGLLDGYTF; cdr3_nt: TGTGCCAGCAGCGTTCCGGTGGGGCTGTTAGATGGCTACACCTTC
d_call: NA; clone_size: medium-sized; j_call: TRBJ1-2; v_call: TRBV12-3/TRBV12-4; cdr3_aa: CASSWDTGTSSGYTF; cdr3_nt: TGTGCCAGCAGTTGGGACACCGGGACCTCGAGTGGCTACACCTTC
d_call: TRBD1; clone_size: medium-sized; j_call: TRBJ1-2; v_call: TRBV12-3/TRBV12-4; cdr3_aa: CASSSPGQGSLGYTF; cdr3_nt: TGTGCCAGCAGTTCCCCGGGACAGGGTTCTCTGGGCTACACCTTC
d_call: NA; clone_size: medium-sized; j_call: TRBJ1-2; v_call: TRBV12-3/TRBV12-4; cdr3_aa: CASSMRGLGSYGYTF; cdr3_nt: TGTGCCAGCAGTATGAGGGGATTAGGCAGCTATGGCTACACCTTC
d_call: NA; clone_size: medium-sized; j_call: TRBJ1-2; v_call: TRBV12-3/TRBV12-4; cdr3_aa: CASSLDRDGGYTF; cdr3_nt: TGTGCCAGCAGTTTAGACAGGGATGGAGGCTACACCTTC
d_call: TRBD1; clone_size: medium-sized; j_call: TRBJ1-2; v_call: TRBV12-3/TRBV12-4; cdr3_aa: CASTRQGRDGYTF; cdr3_nt: TGTGCCAGCACTCGACAGGGGAGGGATGGCTACACCTTC
d_call: NA; clone_size: medium-sized; j_call: TRBJ1-2; v_call: TRBV12-3/TRBV12-4; cdr3_aa: CASSVPDSFRGDYGYTF; cdr3_nt: TGTGCCAGCAGTGTCCCCGACAGTTTCAGAGGTGACTATGGCTACACCTTC